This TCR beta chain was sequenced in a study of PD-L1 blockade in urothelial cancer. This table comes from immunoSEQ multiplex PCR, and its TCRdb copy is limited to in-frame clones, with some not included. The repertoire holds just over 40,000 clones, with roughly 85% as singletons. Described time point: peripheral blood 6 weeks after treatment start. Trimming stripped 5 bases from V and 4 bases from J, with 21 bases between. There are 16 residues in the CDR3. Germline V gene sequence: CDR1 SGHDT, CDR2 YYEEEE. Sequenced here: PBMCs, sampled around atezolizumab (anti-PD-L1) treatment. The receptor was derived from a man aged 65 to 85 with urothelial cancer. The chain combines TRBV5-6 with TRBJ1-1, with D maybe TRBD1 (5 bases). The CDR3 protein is CASSWGGGRPGTEAFF. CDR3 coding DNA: TGTGCCAGCAGTTGGGGGGGTGGGCGCCCGGGCACTGAAGCTTTCTTT. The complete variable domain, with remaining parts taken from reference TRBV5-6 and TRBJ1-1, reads DAGVTQSPTHLIKTRGQQVTLRCSPKSGHDTVSWYQQALGQGPQFIFQYYEEEERQRGNFPDRFSGHQFPNYSSELNVNALLLGDSALYLCASSWGGGRPGTEAFFGQGTRLTVV.